This passage covers 24 T cell receptor beta chains from one sample sequenced in a study of blood T cells in healthy people across ages. Primed by a sample-barcoded 5' primer and a J-beta primer mix, a second PCR proceeded for about 6 to 12 cycles. One entry per CDR3 protein, called by TCRdb with MiXCR from the 5' RACE reads. Of roughly 680,000 distinct CDR3 sequences detected, 45% to 50% appear once; the ten largest clones hold around a third. The sequencing sample was made of blood. The source is an older woman in good health.

The rearrangement links TRBV7-2 to TRBJ1-2; maybe TRBD1 (5 bases). Per the germline V gene, CDR1 is SGHTA and CDR2 is FQGNSA. V was shortened by 1 base and J by 6 bases, with 18 bases between the two germline ends. The CDR3 is 16 residues long. The CDR3 loop reads CASSLGLGDGGNGYTF. In DNA, the CDR3 is TGTGCCAGCAGCTTAGGTTTGGGTGACGGGGGTAATGGCTACACCTTC.

The chain joins TRBV28 to TRBJ2-1; TRBD2 matches 9 bases. The CDR3 spans 16 residues. V lost 3 bases to trimming and J lost 10 bases; unmatched junction nucleotides: 13. CDR1 is MDHEN and CDR2 is SYDVKM in the germline V gene. CDR3 coding DNA: TGTGCCAGCAGTTTCCTCCAGCGGGAGGCTCGCAAGGAGCAGTTCTTC. It encodes CASSFLQREARKEQFF.

In its sample, this clonotype was seen a few times. The chain employs TRBV7-8 and TRBJ2-7, with 7 bases identical to TRBD2. The DNA end lines up better with TRBJ2-1; the J call may be wrong. The CDR3 has 14 amino acids. Germline V CDR1 and CDR2: SGHVS, FQNEAQ. Written as DNA, the CDR3 is TGTGCCAGCAGCTTAGCGGGGGGGATGGGTGAGCAGTTCTTC. Amino acid sequence: CASSLAGGMGEQFF.

The V gene is TRBV29-1, the J gene TRBJ1-1; possibly TRBD1 for D (5 bases). Per the germline V gene, CDR1 is SQVTM and CDR2 is ANQGSEA. V lost 1 base, J lost 0 bases, and 6 bases lay in between. This CDR3 spans 13 amino acids. The CDR3 region is CSVEAGMNTEAFF. The CDR3 DNA reads TGCAGCGTTGAAGCAGGGATGAACACTGAAGCTTTCTTT.

The genes are TRBV29-1 and TRBJ1-2; TRBD1 aligns across 7 bases. The CDR3 extends over 14 amino acids. CDR1 is SQVTM, CDR2 ANQGSEA, per germline. After removal of 5 bases from V and 8 bases from J, the junction contained 14 bases not matched to a gene. The CDR3 reads CSVRAGTEPRGYTF. DNA of the CDR3: TGCAGCGTTAGAGCCGGGACAGAACCTCGAGGCTACACCTTC.

The J gene is TRBJ2-1, the V gene TRBV25-1; 9 bases line up with TRBD1. Germline lookup yields CDR1 MGHDK and CDR2 SYGVNS. V shed 0 bases and J 7 bases; nucleotides not matched to a gene: 4. CDR3 length: 15 residues. CDR3 residues: CASSEYRTGANEQFF. The CDR3 coding sequence is TGTGCCAGCAGTGAATATAGGACAGGGGCGAATGAGCAGTTCTTC.

The rearrangement links TRBV29-1 to TRBJ1-4; TRBD1 is a possible D gene (6 bases). Trimming shortened V by 6 bases and J by 3 bases, and 11 bases separated the two germline ends. This CDR3 comprises 13 residues. Per germline, CDR1 SQVTM and CDR2 ANQGSEA. The CDR3 loop is CSVTGRSNEKLFF. In DNA, the CDR3 is TGCAGCGTCACAGGGAGGTCTAATGAAAAACTGTTTTTT.

Comment on this clonotype: One end of the junction is discordant with germline, which a read error may explain. The chain recombines TRBV7-7 with TRBJ2-3; D is uncertain. Germline assignment: CDR1 SSHAT and CDR2 FNYEAQ (reference sequence). This CDR3 contains 15 residues. DNA for the CDR3: TGTGCTAGCAGCCCCGGCCGGTCTAGCACAGATACGCAGTATTTT. This sequence encodes CASSPGRSSTDTQYF.

The chain employs TRBV4-3 and TRBJ2-1, with TRBD1 as a possible D gene (5 bases). Trimming pared 0 bases from V and 7 bases from J, leaving 13 bases between. This CDR3 has 15 residues. CDR1 is LGHNA, CDR2 YSLEER, per germline. The CDR3 protein is CASSQESPGRNEQFF. DNA of the CDR3: TGCGCCAGCAGCCAAGAATCGCCAGGGCGGAATGAGCAGTTCTTC.

A remark on this clonotype: One end of the junction is discordant with germline, which a read error may explain. The chain links TRBV12-3 or TRBV12-4 to TRBJ1-2, with TRBD1 identical over 7 bases. The CDR3 extends over 15 amino acids. Written as DNA, the CDR3 is TGTGCCGGCAGCATGGGACAGAACGGGAACTATGGCTACACCTTC. Translating gives CAGSMGQNGNYGYTF.

The rearrangement links TRBV3-1 to TRBJ1-1; D not resolved. This CDR3 has 19 residues. Germline V gene sequence: CDR1 LGHDT, CDR2 YNNKEL (reference sequence). Between the trimmed V and J ends, which lost 1 base and 4 bases, there was a span of 25 bases. The CDR3 sequence: CASSQGGMFQFRLTTEAFF. The DNA for the CDR3 is TGTGCCAGCAGCCAAGGCGGAATGTTTCAGTTCCGATTGACCACTGAAGCTTTCTTT.

The sample holds one count of this clonotype. V is TRBV10-3 and J is TRBJ2-7, with D maybe TRBD2 (6 bases). The J call may be in error: the DNA end matches TRBJ2-5 better. The CDR3 is made up of 16 amino acids. Germline assignment: CDR1 ENHRY and CDR2 SYGVKD. DNA for the CDR3: TGTGCCATCAGGTCATCTTCCCGGGGGAGTTCCGAGACCCAGTACTTC. Its translation: CAIRSSSRGSSETQYF.

The chain recombines TRBV5-5 with TRBJ2-7; the D gene is possibly TRBD2 (6 bases). The closer fit of TRBJ2-5 to the DNA end suggests the J call may be wrong. This CDR3 comprises 16 residues. The V gene's germline CDR1 is SGHKS and CDR2 YYEKEE (reference sequence). CDR3 DNA sequence: TGTGCCAGCAGCCACACGACCGCGGGGTATGGGGAGACCCAGTACTTC. It is translated as CASSHTTAGYGETQYF.

This clonotype was counted a few times. The chain is built from TRBV7-7 and TRBJ2-5; no clear D. Germline loops: CDR1 SSHAT, CDR2 FNYEAQ (reference sequence). Trimming stripped 2 bases from V and 5 bases from J, with 9 bases between. CDR3 length: 13 residues. The CDR3 bases are TGTGCCAGCAGCTTATCCCCCCGGGAGACCCAGTACTTC. It codes for CASSLSPRETQYF.

This clonotype was picked up many times. J is TRBJ2-7 and V is TRBV29-1; 8 bases align to TRBD1. V trimming: 7 bases; J trimming: 9 bases; junction bases outside the gene matches: 11. This CDR3 spans 12 amino acids. Germline CDR1 and CDR2: SQVTM and ANQGSEA. The CDR3 loop is CSAGQGRTRQYF. The CDR3, as DNA: TGCAGCGCAGGACAGGGCCGCACGAGGCAGTACTTC.

With regard to this clonotype: A junction boundary mismatches the germline segment, possibly from a read error. V usage is TRBV10-3 and J usage is TRBJ2-4; no firm D call. This CDR3 has 18 residues. Germline V lookup: CDR1 ENHRY, CDR2 SYGVKD. The chain's CDR3 is CTISEDFDPLLAKNIQYF. The DNA of the CDR3 is TGTACCATCAGTGAGGATTTTGACCCCCTGCTAGCCAAAAACATTCAGTACTTC.

The table lists this clonotype with a few counts. The chain couples TRBV7-2 to TRBJ1-6; perhaps TRBD1 as D (5 bases). V lost 2 bases and J 9 bases, leaving 14 bases between the germline ends. From germline, CDR1 is SGHTA and CDR2 FQGNSA. This CDR3 is built from 15 residues. The chain's CDR3 is CASSLSGRVVSPLHF. The CDR3, as DNA: TGTGCCAGCAGCTTATCTGGCAGGGTAGTTTCACCCCTCCACTTT.

This clonotype came up once. The rearrangement links TRBV7-9 to TRBJ2-2; TRBD2 aligns across 15 bases. The CDR3 spans 16 residues. Germline loops: CDR1 SEHNR, CDR2 FQNEAQ (reference sequence). Trimming took 7 bases from V and 4 from J; bases not matched to a gene: 4. The CDR3 DNA reads as TGTGCCAGCAAGCCGGGACTAGCGGGAGGCACCGGGGAGCTGTTTTTT. Translation: CASKPGLAGGTGELFF.

The J gene is TRBJ2-3, the V gene TRBV6-5, with 8 positions matching TRBD2. This CDR3 region has 16 residues. With V trimmed by 3 bases and J by 1 base, 6 bases remained unmatched. Germline V lookup: CDR1 MNHEY, CDR2 SVGAGI. CDR3 in DNA: TGTGCCAGCAGTTATCGTGAAGCGGGAGGCACAGATACGCAGTATTTT. As protein: CASSYREAGGTDTQYF.

This chain joins TRBV20-1 and TRBJ2-1; tentatively, D is TRBD2 (5 bases). Per the germline V gene, CDR1 is DFQATT and CDR2 is SNEGSKA (reference sequence). CDR3 length: 16 residues. V lost 6 bases and J lost 5, with 23 bases in between. CDR3 in amino acids: CSASMGSSGGHNEQFF. The CDR3 region has the DNA TGCAGTGCCTCGATGGGGTCCAGCGGAGGCCACAATGAGCAGTTCTTC.

This chain links TRBV20-1 with TRBJ2-5; the match to TRBD2 covers 8 bases. CDR1 and CDR2 from the germline V gene are DFQATT and SNEGSKA (reference sequence). The CDR3 loop spans 12 amino acids. Trimming cost V 7 bases and J 4 bases; bases outside gene matches: 5. CDR3 sequence reads: CSVPGGGETQYF. Here the CDR3 DNA reads TGCAGTGTCCCGGGAGGGGGAGAGACCCAGTACTTC.

The CDR3 nucleotides are TGTGCCATCAGTGAGTCGATGGGGGATAATCAGCCCCAGCATTTT. Translation gives CAISESMGDNQPQHF. The chain carries TRBV10-3 and TRBJ1-5, with a possible D match to TRBD1 (5 bases). Germline loops: CDR1 ENHRY, CDR2 SYGVKD. Between the trimmed V and J ends, which lost 0 bases and 4 bases, there was a span of 10 bases. CDR3 length: 15 residues.

The chain couples TRBV7-2 to TRBJ1-3; unclear D gene. The CDR3 consists of 16 residues. V was clipped by 5 bases and J by 0 bases, with 14 bases between them. The germline gives CDR1 SGHTA, CDR2 FQGNSA. CDR3 sequence reads: CASSPEAPRSGNTIYF. DNA for the CDR3: TGTGCCAGCAGCCCGGAGGCACCGCGCTCTGGAAACACCATATATTTT.

The chain has TRBV6-2 or TRBV6-3 and TRBJ2-5; TRBD1 agrees at 8 bases. Trimming cost V 5 bases and J 11 bases; bases outside gene matches: 13. CDR3 length equals 14 residues. Germline-derived CDR1 and CDR2 are MNHEY and SVGEGT. The CDR3 protein is CASSLDRVIAGQYF. The CDR3 coding sequence is TGTGCCAGCAGTCTGGACAGGGTAATAGCAGGGCAGTACTTC.